A single sample gave rise to the 18 T cell receptor beta chains below, sequenced in a study of cytomegalovirus exposure and HLA in healthy donors. The study ran its PCR with 60 Vbeta and 13 Jbeta primers. Method: immunoSEQ multiplex PCR; TCRdb's copy keeps in-frame clones and lacks some. The data contain 190,000 or so clones, approximately 83% of them singletons. The sequenced material came from PBMCs. These TCRs come from a boy between 2 and 10 years old in good health and CMV-seronegative.

The rearrangement links TRBV16 to TRBJ1-1; D is unresolved. Germline V gene sequence: CDR1 KGHSY, CDR2 FQNENV. Trimming stripped 0 bases from V and 4 bases from J, with 6 bases between. This CDR3 has 13 amino acids. The CDR3 is CASSQSGGTEAFF. CDR3 in DNA: TGTGCCAGCAGCCAATCCGGAGGCACTGAAGCTTTCTTT.

The rearrangement uses TRBV7-2 and TRBJ2-3, with TRBD2 matching over 14 bases. The trim removed 6 bases at V and 4 bases at J, leaving 15 bases unmatched. Germline V CDR1 and CDR2: SGHTA, FQGNSA. The CDR3 consists of 19 residues. CDR3 amino acids: CASSSPGLAGDVWADTQYF. DNA of the CDR3: TGTGCCAGCAGTTCACCGGGACTAGCGGGGGATGTATGGGCAGATACGCAGTATTTT.

V and J are TRBV5-4 and TRBJ1-2, with D perhaps matching TRBD1 (6 bases). The CDR3 covers 14 residues. CDR1 and CDR2 (germline): SGHNT, YYREEE (reference sequence). Trimming removed 0 bases from V and 8 bases from J, with 14 bases in between. The CDR3 is CASSLGFVGTGYTF. As DNA, the CDR3 is TGTGCCAGCAGCTTGGGGTTTGTCGGGACAGGCTACACCTTC.

The rearrangement joins TRBV5-1 to TRBJ2-5, with 8 bases aligning to TRBD1. In germline, CDR1 is SGHRS, CDR2 YFSETQ. The CDR3 has 15 amino acids. Trimming removed 5 bases from V and 2 bases from J; junction bases left unmatched: 8. In DNA form, the CDR3 reads TGCGCCAGCAGTTTGATCAACAGGGGGCAAGAGACCCAGTACTTC. Translation: CASSLINRGQETQYF.

The chain links TRBV11-2 to TRBJ1-1; 7 nucleotides line up with TRBD1. There are 14 residues in the CDR3. J lost 1 base, V lost 5 bases, and 4 bases had no gene match. Germline lookup yields CDR1 SGHAT and CDR2 FQNNGV. The CDR3 DNA is TGTGCCAGCAGCACGACAGGGCCGAACACTGAAGCTTTCTTT. Encoded protein: CASSTTGPNTEAFF.

The V call is TRBV7-6, the J call TRBJ2-7; the D is unclear. Trimming took off 2 bases at V and 0 bases at J, with 11 bases between the two ends. The length of the CDR3 is 15 residues. Germline V gene lookup returns CDR1 SGHVS and CDR2 FNYEAQ. CDR3 in DNA: TGTGCCAGCAGCTTAATTGGTTACTTCTCCTACGAGCAGTACTTC. Protein: CASSLIGYFSYEQYF.

The chain combines TRBV19 with TRBJ2-5, with 8 bases that match TRBD2. The CDR3 contains 13 residues. Germline-derived CDR1 and CDR2 are LNHDA and SQIVND (reference sequence). V lost 4 bases to trimming and J lost 4 bases; unmatched junction nucleotides: 2. The CDR3 here is CASSTGGAETQYF. The CDR3 nucleotides read TGTGCCAGTAGTACCGGGGGGGCAGAGACCCAGTACTTC.

The chain recombines TRBV6-1 with TRBJ2-2, with a tentative D call TRBD2 (6 bases). Germline assignment: CDR1 MNHNS and CDR2 SASEGT. Deletions cut 6 bases from V and 5 bases from J, with 16 bases between. This CDR3 contains 15 residues. The CDR3 nucleotides are TGTGCCAGCAGCCTACAGGAGGGGTTGACCGGGGAGCTGTTTTTT. Amino acids: CASSLQEGLTGELFF.

The chain is built from TRBV5-1 and TRBJ2-7; the D gene is possibly TRBD2 (6 bases). This CDR3 contains 14 residues. Germline V lookup: CDR1 SGHRS, CDR2 YFSETQ. Trimming pared 2 bases from V and 0 bases from J, leaving 9 bases between. The CDR3 DNA follows: TGCGCCAGCAGCTTTGGAGGGAGCTCCTACGAGCAGTACTTC. It codes for CASSFGGSSYEQYF.

The chain has TRBV7-2 and TRBJ2-5, with TRBD1 as a possible D gene (5 bases). The CDR3 sequence is 16 residues long. Per the germline V gene, CDR1 is SGHTA and CDR2 is FQGNSA. V lost 5 bases, J lost 0 bases, and 16 bases lay in between. CDR3 sequence: CASSTHLDSNQETQYF. CDR3 sequence (DNA): TGTGCCAGCAGCACTCACCTAGACAGTAACCAAGAGACCCAGTACTTC.

This chain uses TRBV2 with TRBJ2-3; no clear D. Germline assignment: CDR1 SNHLY and CDR2 FYNNEI. This CDR3 contains 11 residues. Trimming took off 5 bases at V and 7 bases at J, with 7 bases between the two ends. CDR3: CASSPTYTQYF. CDR3 nucleotide sequence: TGTGCCAGCAGTCCTACTTATACGCAGTATTTT. Supplemented by reference TRBV2 and TRBJ2-3, the full variable domain reads EPEVTQTPSHQVTQMGQEVILRCVPISNHLYFYWYRQILGQKVEFLVSFYNNEISEKSEIFDDQFSVERPDGSNFTLKIRSTKLEDSAMYFCASSPTYTQYFGPGTRLTVL.

The chain has TRBV28 and TRBJ1-6, with D hard to call. The ends were cut back, 6 bases at V and 0 bases at J, with 12 bases in the middle. In germline, CDR1 is MDHEN, CDR2 SYDVKM. CDR3 length: 16 residues. CDR3 sequence reads: CASRDILSSYNSPLHF. DNA for the CDR3: TGTGCCAGCAGAGACATTTTGAGCTCCTATAATTCACCCCTCCACTTT.

This clone was seen only once. The V call is TRBV6-1, the J call TRBJ1-1; D remains unclear. The germline V and J ends were trimmed by 7 bases and 5 bases, with 17 bases remaining between them. Germline V CDR1 and CDR2: MNHNS, SASEGT. This CDR3 has 14 residues. The CDR3 is CASITILRRTEAFF. The DNA for the CDR3 is TGTGCCAGCATTACAATCCTTAGGAGAACTGAAGCTTTCTTT.

The V and J genes are TRBV2 and TRBJ2-7, with TRBD1 matching over 7 bases. The CDR3 extends over 15 amino acids. The V and J ends lost 6 bases and 4 bases, in that order; junction bases with no gene match: 12. The germline V gene has CDR1 SNHLY and CDR2 FYNNEI. The CDR3 loop reads CASSSSGQKIYEQYF. The CDR3 region has the DNA TGTGCCAGCAGCAGCTCGGGACAGAAAATATACGAGCAGTACTTC.

V usage is TRBV4-3 and J usage is TRBJ2-2; D not certain. Deletions cut 0 bases from V and 0 bases from J, with 14 bases between. Germline loops: CDR1 LGHNA, CDR2 YSLEER. CDR3 length equals 18 residues. The CDR3 coding sequence is TGCGCCAGCAGCCAAGACCTCGCCGGGTCCCCGAACACCGGGGAGCTGTTTTTT. Translation gives CASSQDLAGSPNTGELFF.

J is TRBJ2-3 and V is TRBV11-3; maybe TRBD2 (6 bases). V shed 5 bases and J shed 3 bases, with 12 bases lying between them. CDR1 SGHNT and CDR2 YENEEA come from the germline V gene. CDR3 size: 14 residues. The CDR3 loop is CASSPTSATDTQYF. The CDR3 DNA sequence: TGTGCCAGCAGCCCGACTAGTGCTACAGATACGCAGTATTTT.

The chain has TRBV25-1 and TRBJ2-1; 7 bases match TRBD2. Germline CDR1 reads MGHDK; CDR2 reads SYGVNS. CDR3 size: 15 residues. J gave up 4 bases and V 3 bases, and 6 bases lay outside the gene matches. The CDR3: CASSELGGEYNEQFF. CDR3 DNA: TGTGCCAGCAGTGAGTTGGGGGGGGAGTACAATGAGCAGTTCTTC.

The rearrangement links TRBV9 to TRBJ2-1, with TRBD2 identical over 8 bases. Germline CDR1 is SGDLS and CDR2 is YYNGEE. This CDR3 is built from 15 residues. V was pared by 3 bases and J by 4 bases, with 6 bases of the junction left unmatched. This CDR3 is CASSARGGIYNEQFF. The CDR3 DNA sequence: TGTGCCAGCAGCGCCCGCGGGGGGATTTACAATGAGCAGTTCTTC.